This TCR beta chain was identified during a study of blood T cell repertoires in COVID-19. CDR1 is PRHDT, CDR2 FYEKMQ, per germline (reference sequence). V was cut by 8 bases and J by 7 bases, with 11 bases left in between. There are 12 residues in the CDR3. TCRdb's copy holds only in-frame clones and misses some; the assay was immunoSEQ multiplex PCR. The table has fewer than 150,000 clones, nearly 85% seen once. The V and J genes are TRBV13 and TRBJ2-2, with D unclear. The sample taken for sequencing was PBMCs or T cells enriched from blood (not recorded which). The TCR originated in a middle-aged man in a cohort exposed to, infected with or recovered from COVID-19 (not recorded which). CDR3 amino acids: CASAEADGELFF. CDR3 coding DNA: TGTGCCAGCGCCGAGGCGGACGGGGAGCTGTTTTTT.